These 13 T cell receptor beta chains came from one sample sequenced in a study of tumor-infiltrating lymphocytes in primary liver carcinoma. Starting material of roughly 0.45 ug total RNA yielded TCR beta cDNA via a constant-region primer. Slightly modified ARM-PCR served as the procedure for the TCR beta libraries. These libraries came from three rounds of nested multiplex PCR. The study ran its first two PCR rounds for 9 to 10 cycles each, using TRBV1-TRBV30 forward primers and a C-beta reverse primer. TCRdb independently ran MiXCR on the multiplex PCR reads; one entry per CDR3 protein. This table has hundreds of thousands of distinct CDR3 sequences, around three fifths appearing once. Blood RNA came from unsorted whole blood; germline DNA was also extracted. The sequenced sample consisted of peripheral blood. The receptors originated from a woman between 25 and 40 years old with primary liver carcinoma and hepatitis B virus infection.

In regard to this clonotype: A much larger clone is a single base away; this may be a read error. Here the CDR3 DNA reads TGTGCCAGCAGCCCGACGAGCAGGCAAGAGACCCAGTACTTC. Its translation: CASSPTSRQETQYF. The J gene is TRBJ2-5, the V gene TRBV4-2; D unresolved. CDR3 length: 14 amino acids. Germline V gives CDR1 LGHNA, CDR2 YNFKEQ. The V end was cut by 4 bases, the J end by 2 bases, with 11 bases between.

Concerning this clonotype itself: Without the conserved terminal phenylalanine or tryptophan, this CDR3 likely stems from a read error. This chain uses TRBV4-2 with TRBJ2-7; 7 nucleotides match TRBD1. Germline CDR1 and CDR2: LGHNA and YNFKEQ. The junction had 4 bases not matched to a gene; V was cut back by 2 bases and J by 0 bases. The CDR3 contains 15 residues. The DNA for the CDR3 is TGTGCCAGCAGCCAAAGGACAGGAGGCTCCTACGAGCAGTACTCC. Its translation is CASSQRTGGSYEQYS.

Within the sample, this clonotype is medium-sized. The chain recombines TRBV11-2 with TRBJ2-7; D could derive from TRBD1 or TRBD2 (6 bases each). V was trimmed by 8 bases and J by 5 bases, leaving 13 bases between them. Looked up from germline, CDR1 is SGHAT and CDR2 is FQNNGV. This CDR3 is 12 amino acids long. The CDR3 loop is CASRGPGNEQYF. CDR3 in DNA: TGTGCCAGCCGGGGGCCGGGTAACGAGCAGTACTTC.

This clonotype was recorded only once. The chain joins TRBV11-2 to TRBJ2-1; no clear D. The CDR3 is made up of 13 amino acids. CDR1 and CDR2 (germline): SGHAT, FQNNGV. V was cut by 0 bases and J by 16 bases, with 16 bases left in between. The DNA of the CDR3 is TGTGCCAGCAGCTTAGAGGTAGTGGCCCTGAAATTCTTC. Its translation is CASSLEVVALKFF.

As for this clonotype: A read error may produce the germline difference seen at one junction end. The rearrangement uses TRBV11-2 and TRBJ2-7; D perhaps matches TRBD2 (6 bases). The CDR3 is 15 residues long. Germline CDR1 is SGHAT and CDR2 is FQNNGV. The CDR3: CASSLLYNWRDELYF. Written as DNA, the CDR3 is TGTGCCAGCAGCTTACTCTACAACTGGAGGGACGAGCTGTACTTC.

The rearrangement links TRBV20-1 to TRBJ2-7; D assignment may be TRBD1 or TRBD2 (5 bases each). The germline V and J ends were trimmed by 7 bases and 2 bases, with 12 bases remaining between them. Germline lookup yields CDR1 DFQATT and CDR2 SNEGSKA (reference sequence). The CDR3 is 12 residues long. For the CDR3, the DNA is TGCAGTGTTCGGGGCCTGGCCTACGAGCAGTACTTC. Translated, it gives CSVRGLAYEQYF.

A single count supports this clonotype. A much larger clonotype is one base distant, so this may be a read error. J is TRBJ2-2 and V is TRBV29-1, with a weak D call TRBD2 (5 bases). Germline-derived CDR1 and CDR2 are SQVTM and ANQGSEA. The CDR3 sequence is 12 residues long. The CDR3 DNA reads as TGCAGCCTTAGAACGAACACCGGGAAGCTGTTTTTT. Protein product: CSLRTNTGKLFF.

The V and J genes are TRBV6-1 and TRBJ2-2; 7 positions match TRBD2. The CDR3 loop spans 15 amino acids. The V and J ends lost 2 bases and 1 base, in that order; junction bases with no gene match: 1. Germline values: CDR1 MNHNS, CDR2 SASEGT. The CDR3 protein is CASSERGRNTGELFF. The DNA for the CDR3 is TGTGCCAGCAGTGAACGCGGGAGGAACACCGGGGAGCTGTTTTTT.

This clonotype showed up many times. The chain joins TRBV29-1 to TRBJ2-2; unclear D gene. CDR1 and CDR2 (germline): SQVTM, ANQGSEA. This CDR3 spans 12 amino acids. The V gene lost 7 bases and the J gene lost 5 bases, with 11 bases spanning the gap. The CDR3 loop is CSAVGWTGELFF. The CDR3 coding sequence is TGCAGCGCCGTAGGGTGGACCGGGGAGCTGTTTTTT.

In its sample, this clonotype was seen many times. The V and J genes are TRBV6-5 and TRBJ1-4; a possible D gene is TRBD1 (5 bases). V was trimmed by 6 bases and J by 6 bases, leaving 11 bases between them. Germline-derived CDR1 and CDR2 are MNHEY and SVGAGI. This CDR3 region has 13 residues. The CDR3 DNA follows: TGTGCCAGCAGACAAAGGGGTTATGAAAAACTGTTTTTT. Translating it yields CASRQRGYEKLFF.

This rearrangement joins TRBV11-2 to TRBJ1-5; D uncertain. V lost 5 bases to trimming and J lost 0 bases, with 11 bases between them. Germline CDR1 and CDR2: SGHAT and FQNNGV. The CDR3 loop spans 15 amino acids. CDR3 sequence: CASSPTANSNQPQHF. In DNA form, the CDR3 reads TGTGCCAGCAGCCCCACAGCTAATAGCAATCAGCCCCAGCATTTT.

This clonotype has a count of ten or more. The V and J genes are TRBV11-2 and TRBJ2-1; D is uncertain. The CDR3 runs to 15 residues. V lost 2 bases, J lost 5 bases, and 13 bases lay in between. The V gene's germline CDR1 is SGHAT and CDR2 FQNNGV. The CDR3 here is CASSLFSPINNEQFF. Here the CDR3 DNA reads TGTGCCAGCAGCTTATTTAGCCCAATAAACAATGAGCAGTTCTTC.

The sample holds many counts of this clonotype. The rearrangement links TRBV11-2 to TRBJ1-1; 9 nucleotides align to TRBD1. Looked up from germline, CDR1 is SGHAT and CDR2 is FQNNGV. This CDR3 comprises 15 residues. The junction had 13 bases not matched to a gene; V was cut back by 5 bases and J by 9 bases. CDR3 amino acids: CASSLRGTGSFQAFF. The CDR3, as DNA: TGTGCCAGCAGCCTGAGGGGGACAGGGTCGTTTCAAGCTTTCTTT.